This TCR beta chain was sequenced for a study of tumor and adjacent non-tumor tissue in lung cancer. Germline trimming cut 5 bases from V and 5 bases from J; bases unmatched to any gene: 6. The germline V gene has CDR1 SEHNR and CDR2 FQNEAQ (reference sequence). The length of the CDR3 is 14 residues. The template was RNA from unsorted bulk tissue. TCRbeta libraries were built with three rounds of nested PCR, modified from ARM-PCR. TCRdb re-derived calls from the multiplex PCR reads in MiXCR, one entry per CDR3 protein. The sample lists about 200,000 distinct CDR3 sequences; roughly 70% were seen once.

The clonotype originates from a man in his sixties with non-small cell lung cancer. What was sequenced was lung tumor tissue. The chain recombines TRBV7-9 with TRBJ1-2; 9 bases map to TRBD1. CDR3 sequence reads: CASSPGQGQYGYTF. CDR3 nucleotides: TGTGCCAGCAGCCCTGGACAGGGGCAGTATGGCTACACCTTC.